The TCR beta chain under discussion was sequenced for a study of response to subunit inactivated influenza vaccine. Study-wide findings and caveats: With each seasonal influenza vaccination, the authors suggested, few new T cells are recruited.

The germline CDR1 and CDR2 sequences are SGHRS and YFSETQ. This CDR3 comprises 12 residues. V lost 4 bases to trimming and J lost 8 bases, with 12 bases between them. In regard to this clonotype: Its cognate antigen is unknown.

TCRdb recomputed calls from the RT-PCR reads with MiXCR, one row per CDR3 protein. This table holds approximately 700,000 distinct CDR3 sequences, about 15% found once. The sample consisted of PBMCs from blood, taken roughly 15 days before vaccination. This clonotype was obtained from a man over 45 who received an inactivated influenza vaccine. The V and J genes are TRBV5-1 and TRBJ1-1, with D perhaps matching TRBD1 (6 bases). In nucleotides, the CDR3 is TGCGCCAGCAGCGAAACCGGGACAGAAGCTTTCTTT. Translated: CASSETGTEAFF.